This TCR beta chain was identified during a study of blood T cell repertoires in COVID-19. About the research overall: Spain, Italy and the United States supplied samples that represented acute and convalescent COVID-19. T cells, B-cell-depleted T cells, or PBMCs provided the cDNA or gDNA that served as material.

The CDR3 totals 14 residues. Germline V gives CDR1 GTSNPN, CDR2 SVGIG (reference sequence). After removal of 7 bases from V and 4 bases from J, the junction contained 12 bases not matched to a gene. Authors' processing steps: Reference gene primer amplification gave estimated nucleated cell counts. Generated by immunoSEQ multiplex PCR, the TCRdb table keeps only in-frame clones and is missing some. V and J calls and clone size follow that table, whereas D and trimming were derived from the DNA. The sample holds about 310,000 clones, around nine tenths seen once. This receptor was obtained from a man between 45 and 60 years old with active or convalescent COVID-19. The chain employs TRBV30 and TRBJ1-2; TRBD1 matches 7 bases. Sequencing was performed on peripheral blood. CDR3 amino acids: CASFDPGTVYGYTF. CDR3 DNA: TGTGCCTCCTTCGACCCCGGGACAGTCTATGGCTACACCTTC.